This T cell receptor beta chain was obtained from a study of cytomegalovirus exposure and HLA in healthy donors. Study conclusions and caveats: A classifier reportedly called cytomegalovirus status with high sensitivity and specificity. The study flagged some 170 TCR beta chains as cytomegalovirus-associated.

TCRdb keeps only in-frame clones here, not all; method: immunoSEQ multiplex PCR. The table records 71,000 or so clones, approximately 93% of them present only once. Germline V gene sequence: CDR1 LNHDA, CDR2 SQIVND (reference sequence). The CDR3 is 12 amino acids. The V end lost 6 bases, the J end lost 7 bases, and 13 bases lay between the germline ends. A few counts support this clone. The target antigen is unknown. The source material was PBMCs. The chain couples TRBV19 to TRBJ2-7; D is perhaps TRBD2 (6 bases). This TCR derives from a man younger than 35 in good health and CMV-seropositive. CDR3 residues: CASSPYGGEQYF. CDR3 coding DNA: TGTGCCAGTAGCCCATATGGGGGGGAGCAGTACTTC.